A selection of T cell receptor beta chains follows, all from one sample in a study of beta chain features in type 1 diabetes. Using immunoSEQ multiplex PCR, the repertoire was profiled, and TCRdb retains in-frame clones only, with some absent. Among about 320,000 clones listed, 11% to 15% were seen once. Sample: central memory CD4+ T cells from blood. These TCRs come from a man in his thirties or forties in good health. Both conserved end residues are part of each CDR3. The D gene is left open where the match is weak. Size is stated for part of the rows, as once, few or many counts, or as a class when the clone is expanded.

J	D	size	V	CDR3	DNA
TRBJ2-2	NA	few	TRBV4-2	CASSQEEHTNTGELFF	TGTGCCAGCAGCCAAGAAGAACACACGAACACCGGGGAGCTGTTTTTT
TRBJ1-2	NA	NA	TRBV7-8	CASSLQSGRMNYGYTF	TGTGCCAGCAGCTTACAATCGGGACGGATGAACTATGGCTACACCTTC
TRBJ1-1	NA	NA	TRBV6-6	CASRRRVRDTEAFF	TGTGCCAGCAGAAGGAGGGTGAGGGACACTGAAGCTTTTTTT
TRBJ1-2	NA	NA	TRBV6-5	CASRTGTLYGYTF	TGTGCCAGCCGCACCGGGACGTTGTATGGCTACACCTTC
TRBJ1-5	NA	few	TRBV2	CASSERGGLRGNQPQHF	TGTGCCAGCAGTGAGAGGGGGGGGCTGCGTGGCAATCAGCCCCAGCATTTT
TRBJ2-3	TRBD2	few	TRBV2	CASSEGLAVGTDTQYF	TGTGCCAGCAGTGAGGGACTAGCGGTTGGCACAGATACGCAGTATTTT
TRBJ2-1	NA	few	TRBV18	CASSPPKAESYNEQFF	TGTGCCAGCTCACCACCTAAAGCGGAAAGCTACAATGAGCAGTTCTTC
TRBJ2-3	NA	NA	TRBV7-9	CASSLMPGSSTDTQYF	TGTGCCAGCAGCTTAATGCCAGGCAGCAGCACAGATACGCAGTATTTT
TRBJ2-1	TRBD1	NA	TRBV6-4	CASGSGTGNNEQFF	TGTGCCAGCGGATCCGGGACAGGGAACAATGAGCAGTTCTTC
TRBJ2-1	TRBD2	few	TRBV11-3	CASSSGLAGGSGEQFF	TGTGCCAGCAGCTCCGGACTAGCGGGAGGGAGCGGTGAGCAGTTCTTC
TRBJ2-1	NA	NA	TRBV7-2	CASSLSSRASYNEQFF	TGTGCCAGCAGCTTAAGCTCGCGCGCGTCCTACAATGAGCAGTTCTTC
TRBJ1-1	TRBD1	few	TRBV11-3	CASSTRDRPGNTEAFF	TGTGCCAGCAGCACCCGGGACAGACCGGGGAACACTGAAGCTTTCTTT
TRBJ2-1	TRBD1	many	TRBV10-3	CAISGAGTGTYNEQFF	TGTGCCATCAGCGGGGCCGGGACAGGGACCTACAATGAGCAGTTCTTC
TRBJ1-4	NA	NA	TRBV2	CASTMGSTNEKLFF	TGTGCCAGCACCATGGGTTCAACTAATGAAAAACTGTTTTTT
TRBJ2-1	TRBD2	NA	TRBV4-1	CASRREGDNEQFF	TGCGCCAGCAGACGGGAGGGCGACAATGAGCAGTTCTTC
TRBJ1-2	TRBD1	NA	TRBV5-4	CASSLPQGAGGYTF	TGTGCCAGCAGCTTGCCGCAGGGGGCGGGTGGCTACACCTTC
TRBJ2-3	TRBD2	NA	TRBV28	CASSWAGGTDTQYF	TGTGCCAGCAGCTGGGCGGGGGGCACAGATACGCAGTATTTT
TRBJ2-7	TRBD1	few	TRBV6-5	CASGRTGDRGQYF	TGTGCCAGCGGGCGGACAGGGGATCGGGGGCAGTACTTC